This T cell receptor (beta chain) was identified in a study of glioma-infiltrating T cells. The CDR3 runs 14 residues. Germline V gene sequence: CDR1 MNHEY, CDR2 SMNVEV (reference sequence). Trimming removed 5 bases from V and 3 bases from J; junction bases left unmatched: 7. Using RNA template, CDR3s of TCR alpha and beta were amplified with iRepertoire arm-PCR. MiXCR, applied by TCRdb to the multiplex PCR reads, yields one record per CDR3 protein. The table has roughly 350,000 distinct CDR3 sequences, less than 50% seen once; the top ten hold approximately 12%. This clonotype showed up many times. The TCR sequence derives from a human donor with low-grade glioma or glioblastoma, undergoing nonglioma brain surgery, or in good health (not recorded which). Sequenced: glioma tissue, nonneoplastic brain tissue, or PBMCs (not recorded which). This chain uses TRBV27 with TRBJ2-7; 7 bases are a match to TRBD1. This CDR3 is CASSPGTVVYEQYF. The CDR3 bases are TGTGCCAGCAGTCCGGGGACAGTTGTCTACGAGCAGTACTTC.